This T cell receptor (beta chain) was retrieved from a study of immune characterization of retroperitoneal liposarcoma. One entry per CDR3 protein, called by TCRdb with MiXCR from the PCR reads. The sample contains roughly 3,000 distinct CDR3 sequences, about 45% of which appear only once. The CDR3 runs 15 residues. Germline assignment: CDR1 MNHNS and CDR2 SASEGT. The J segment lost 4 bases and the V segment lost 5 bases, leaving 8 bases of the junction unmatched. This clonotype was sampled from a male donor with retroperitoneal liposarcoma. The V gene is TRBV6-1, the J gene TRBJ2-1; 7 nucleotides match TRBD1. Specimen: tumor tissue. This chain's CDR3 is CASSRSGTDYNEQFF. CDR3 bases: TGTGCCAGCAGTAGGTCGGGGACAGATTACAATGAGCAGTTCTTC.